This TCR beta chain was documented in a study of breast tumors, draining lymph nodes, adjacent tissues. Study conclusions and caveats: Compared with basal-like, luminal-like tumors shared significantly more repertoire with nontumor tissue. The lymph node origin of tumor T cells was framed as consistent with a hypothesis, not demonstrated.

Remarks on this clonotype: Its specificity is not known.

Breast cancer patients provided tissue from their axillary draining lymph nodes. With 0 bases clipped from V and 6 bases from J, the junction kept 6 bases outside the gene matches. Germline lookup yields CDR1 MNHEY and CDR2 SVGAGI. The CDR3 is 16 residues long. TCRdb re-called the multiplex PCR reads with MiXCR, one entry per CDR3 protein. The table lists approximately 280,000 distinct CDR3 sequences, 30% of them singletons, with around 1% in the top ten. This TCR was sampled from a female donor with breast cancer. Some clones in this sample may be carry-over from other donors' samples. The gene calls are TRBV6-5 and TRBJ2-1, with 9 bases identical to TRBD2. Material for sequencing was axillary lymph node tissue. The CDR3 coding sequence is TGTGCCAGCAGTTACTCGAGGCTAGCGGGACCCAATGAGCAGTTCTTC. This sequence encodes CASSYSRLAGPNEQFF.